This T cell receptor beta chain was found in a study of blood T cell repertoires in COVID-19. Study background: Acute and convalescent COVID-19 samples came from the United States, Italy and Spain. In each case, the material was cDNA or gDNA derived from T cells, B-cell-depleted T cells, or PBMCs.

The V gene's germline CDR1 is KGHDR and CDR2 SFDVKD. V was trimmed by 3 bases and J by 6 bases, leaving 13 bases between them. CDR3 length equals 15 residues. Using immunoSEQ multiplex PCR, the repertoire was profiled, and TCRdb retains in-frame clones only, with some absent. The sample lists about 270,000 clones, just under 90% occurring once. A single count supports this clone. The chain combines TRBV24-1 with TRBJ2-2; D ambiguous. Sequencing input: PBMCs or T cells enriched from blood (not recorded which). The sequence came from a woman aged 25 to 39 with acute COVID-19. CDR3 amino acids: CATSDPVFEAGELFF. CDR3 nucleotide sequence: TGTGCCACCAGTGATCCCGTGTTTGAGGCCGGGGAGCTGTTTTTT.